This T cell receptor (beta chain) was identified during a study of Ad26.COV2.S vaccination and SARS-CoV-2 variants. Treatment noted: some 20 received Ad26.COV2.S at low or high dose, single or two shots; a few received placebo; per-sample allocation not given. Material that was analyzed had been drawn on day 63 after the first vaccine or placebo injection. A remark on this clone: Its target is unknown.

Germline V gene data show CDR1 as MNHNY and CDR2 as SVGAGI (reference sequence). The CDR3 extends over 18 amino acids. Between the trimmed V and J ends, which lost 6 bases and 7 bases, there was a span of 30 bases. Study-level findings and limits: Spike-specific TCR breadth ran higher among vaccine recipients than placebo recipients.

The table came from immunoSEQ multiplex PCR; TCRdb's copy has only in-frame clones and leaves some out. The sample lists some 390,000 clones, 70% to 90% occurring once. The chain has TRBV6-6 and TRBJ1-2; D is perhaps TRBD1 (5 bases). The sequence was collected from a person aged 18-60 years who received the Ad26.COV2.S COVID-19 vaccine or a placebo. Sample: peripheral blood, taken in a trial of Ad26.COV2.S vaccine versus placebo. The CDR3 here is CASSRGTSVLSGLSGYTF. The CDR3 DNA reads TGTGCCAGCAGCCGAGGGACCTCAGTCCTATCTGGTCTATCTGGCTACACCTTC.